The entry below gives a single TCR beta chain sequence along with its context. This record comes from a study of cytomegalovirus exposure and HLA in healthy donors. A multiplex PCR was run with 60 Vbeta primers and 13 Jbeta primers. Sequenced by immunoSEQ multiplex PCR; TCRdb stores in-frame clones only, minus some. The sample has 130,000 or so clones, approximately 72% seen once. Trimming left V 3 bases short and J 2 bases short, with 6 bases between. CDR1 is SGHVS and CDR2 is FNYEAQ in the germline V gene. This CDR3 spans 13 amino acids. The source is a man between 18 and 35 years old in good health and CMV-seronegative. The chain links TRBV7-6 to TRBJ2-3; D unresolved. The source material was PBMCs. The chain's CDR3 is CASSFILTDTQYF. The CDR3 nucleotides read TGTGCCAGCAGCTTTATCCTCACAGATACGCAGTATTTT.